The 21 T cell receptor beta chains presented below share a single source sample, sequenced in a study of metastatic and nonmetastatic thyroid tumors. Through MiXCR, TCRdb re-clonotyped the PCR reads. The sample includes fewer than 20,000 clones, around a fifth of them seen just once. Patients underwent thyroid surgery, and none had received any treatment before it. The sample was tumor tissue. The source of these receptors is a female donor with papillary thyroid cancer or a benign thyroid nodule (not recorded which). Some clones in this sample may be carry-over from other donors' samples.

The chain is built from TRBV30 and TRBJ2-7, with 9 bases matching TRBD2. The CDR3 has 13 residues. Germline V gives CDR1 GTSNPN, CDR2 SVGIG (reference sequence). V lost 3 bases to trimming and J lost 7 bases; unmatched junction nucleotides: 7. In DNA, the CDR3 is TGTGCCTGGAGAATTAGCGGGAGAGGGGAGCAGTACTTC. Translation: CAWRISGRGEQYF. The full variable domain, its missing parts supplied by reference TRBV30 and TRBJ2-7, is SQTIHQWPATLVQPVGSPLSLECTVEGTSNPNLYWYRQAAGRGLQLLFYSVGIGQISSEVPQNLSASRPQDRQFILSSKKLLLSDSGFYLCAWRISGRGEQYFGPGTRLTVT.

The rearrangement uses TRBV6-1 and TRBJ2-7; 10 positions match TRBD1. This CDR3 has 16 residues. Germline loops: CDR1 MNHNS, CDR2 SASEGT. V dropped 5 bases and J dropped 2; count of bases not matched to a gene: 9. CDR3 loop: CASSPYTGTGAYEQYF. In DNA, the CDR3 is TGTGCCAGCAGTCCTTACACCGGGACAGGGGCCTACGAGCAGTACTTC.

This clone came up many times. The V call is TRBV28, the J call TRBJ2-2, with unresolved D. V lost 1 base and J 1 base, leaving 22 bases between the germline ends. The CDR3 length is 20 residues. Germline values: CDR1 MDHEN, CDR2 SYDVKM. CDR3 DNA: TGTGCCAGCAGTTTATCAGAATTTATCCCCGGCAGGATGAACACCGGGGAGCTGTTTTTT. Its protein is CASSLSEFIPGRMNTGELFF.

V usage is TRBV11-1 and J usage is TRBJ2-7; a possible D gene is TRBD1 (6 bases). V was cut by 4 bases and J by 3 bases, with 19 bases left in between. The germline V gene encodes CDR1 SGHAT and CDR2 FQDESV (reference sequence). This CDR3 has 16 amino acids. The CDR3 nucleotides read TGTGCCAGCAGCTCTACAGAGACAGGTAGCTTCTACGAGCAGTACTTC. This translates into CASSSTETGSFYEQYF.

This clone was seen repeatedly, ten times or more. The chain has TRBV19 and TRBJ1-1, with D uncertain. V was cut by 3 bases and J by 1 base, with 9 bases left in between. The CDR3 loop spans 14 amino acids. Germline V gives CDR1 LNHDA, CDR2 SQIVND (reference sequence). CDR3 DNA sequence: TGTGCCAGTAGTATGATCAGGAGGAACACTGAAGCTTTCTTT. The encoded protein is CASSMIRRNTEAFF.

This clone was detected many times. V and J are TRBV19 and TRBJ2-6, with D unresolved. Germline CDR1 reads LNHDA; CDR2 reads SQIVND (reference sequence). The CDR3 totals 17 residues. Trimming took off 4 bases at V and 0 bases at J, with 13 bases between the two ends. The CDR3: CASSSPGHGSGANVLTF. The CDR3 region has the DNA TGTGCCAGTAGTAGTCCAGGTCATGGCTCTGGGGCCAACGTCCTGACTTTC.

This clone was observed many times. The V gene is TRBV7-2, the J gene TRBJ2-3; possible D gene TRBD2, 6 bases. The CDR3 sequence is 13 residues long. V lost 1 base and J lost 13, with 15 bases in between. The germline gives CDR1 SGHTA, CDR2 FQGNSA. CDR3 amino acids: CASSLGSSAEEYF. The CDR3 nucleotides read TGTGCCAGCAGCTTAGGTTCTAGCGCCGAGGAGTATTTT.

This clone came up many times. The rearrangement links TRBV20-1 to TRBJ1-5; TRBD1 matches at 10 bases. The CDR3 contains 14 residues. Germline trimming cut 4 bases from V and 7 bases from J; bases unmatched to any gene: 7. Germline V CDR1 and CDR2: DFQATT, SNEGSKA (reference sequence). The CDR3 loop is CSAIRDRGNQPQHF. Here the CDR3 DNA reads TGCAGTGCTATCCGGGACAGGGGTAACCAGCCCCAGCATTTT.

This clone is judged medium-sized (0.01 to 0.1%). The chain links TRBV15 to TRBJ1-5, with a tentative D call TRBD1 (5 bases). Germline lookup yields CDR1 LNHNV and CDR2 YYDKDF (reference sequence). V lost 0 bases to trimming and J lost 9 bases, with 18 bases between them. The CDR3 is made up of 16 amino acids. The CDR3 loop reads CATSRDRIPGLAPQHF. In DNA form, the CDR3 reads TGTGCCACCAGCAGAGACCGAATTCCGGGGCTGGCGCCCCAGCATTTT.

This clone is labeled medium-sized (0.01 to 0.1%). The V call is TRBV18, the J call TRBJ2-5; D could derive from TRBD1 or TRBD2 (5 bases each). Germline V gene lookup returns CDR1 KGHSH and CDR2 LQKENI. The CDR3 runs 15 residues. Trimming took off 4 bases at V and 0 bases at J, with 12 bases between the two ends. The CDR3 DNA reads as TGTGCCAGCTCACGGGAAGGGACCTACCAAGAGACCCAGTACTTC. Translation gives CASSREGTYQETQYF.

The chain recombines TRBV7-2 with TRBJ2-7; D perhaps matches TRBD1 (6 bases). Germline assignment: CDR1 SGHTA and CDR2 FQGNSA. This CDR3 contains 13 residues. The V gene lost 6 bases and the J gene lost 3 bases, with 12 bases spanning the gap. CDR3 nucleotide sequence: TGTGCCAGCAGACAGGACAGATTCTACGAGCAGTACTTC. Protein: CASRQDRFYEQYF.

This clone was seen at least ten times. V is TRBV5-6 and J is TRBJ2-1; unclear D gene. The V gene lost 3 bases and the J gene lost 6 bases, with 7 bases spanning the gap. Germline loops: CDR1 SGHDT, CDR2 YYEEEE. CDR3 size: 12 residues. The CDR3: CASSSLSNEQFF. CDR3 in DNA: TGTGCCAGCAGCTCCCTTTCCAATGAGCAGTTCTTC.

Many counts were recorded for this clone. The chain combines TRBV2 with TRBJ2-6; D is ambiguous. The germline V gene encodes CDR1 SNHLY and CDR2 FYNNEI. The CDR3 contains 17 residues. Between the trimmed V and J ends, which lost 7 bases and 2 bases, there was a span of 18 bases. CDR3 loop: CASTLGIMLAGANVLTF. CDR3 bases: TGTGCCAGCACCCTAGGGATTATGCTAGCTGGGGCCAACGTCCTGACTTTC.

This clone was recorded at least ten times. The gene calls are TRBV19 and TRBJ2-1, with 9 positions matching TRBD1. CDR3 length: 15 residues. Unmatched junction bases numbered 8, after V lost 5 bases and J lost 6 bases. Germline lookup yields CDR1 LNHDA and CDR2 SQIVND (reference sequence). CDR3 region: CASSLRRDRANEQFF. The DNA for the CDR3 is TGTGCCAGTAGTTTACGCCGGGACAGGGCCAATGAGCAGTTCTTC.

This clone was found many times. J is TRBJ2-3 and V is TRBV4-1, with TRBD1 matching 8 bases. This CDR3 has 16 amino acids. V trimming: 1 base; J trimming: 5 bases; junction bases outside the gene matches: 8. CDR1 and CDR2 (germline): MGHRA, YSYEKL. CDR3 in amino acids: CASSQGTGLFKDTQYF. DNA for the CDR3: TGCGCCAGCAGCCAAGGGACAGGGTTGTTTAAAGATACGCAGTATTTT.

This clone was detected ten times or more. The chain uses TRBV19 and TRBJ2-3, with a tentative D call TRBD2 (6 bases). The V end lost 6 bases, the J end lost 3 bases, and 13 bases lay between the germline ends. This CDR3 has 14 amino acids. Germline loops: CDR1 LNHDA, CDR2 SQIVND (reference sequence). CDR3 sequence reads: CASRPGLATDTQYF. In DNA, the CDR3 is TGTGCCAGTAGGCCGGGACTGGCTACAGATACGCAGTATTTT.

This clone was detected many times. This chain links TRBV19 with TRBJ1-3; D unclear. Germline lookup yields CDR1 LNHDA and CDR2 SQIVND (reference sequence). This CDR3 has 13 residues. Trimming removed 4 bases at V and 1 base at J, with 5 bases between. The CDR3 DNA reads as TGTGCCAGTAGTAAAGGGTCTGGAAACACCATATATTTT. Amino acid sequence: CASSKGSGNTIYF.

Within the sample, this clone is medium-sized. The J gene is TRBJ1-5, the V gene TRBV6-1; the D is unclear. V lost 5 bases, J lost 2 bases, and 10 bases lay in between. Per the germline V gene, CDR1 is MNHNS and CDR2 is SASEGT. The CDR3 covers 14 residues. The CDR3 coding sequence is TGTGCCAGCAGTCACGGCGGGGGCAATCAGCCCCAGCATTTT. It translates to CASSHGGGNQPQHF.

The V call is TRBV9, the J call TRBJ2-1, with 9 bases fitting TRBD1. The CDR3 contains 15 residues. CDR1 and CDR2 (germline): SGDLS, YYNGEE. The V and J ends lost 5 bases and 5 bases, in that order; junction bases with no gene match: 8. The CDR3 reads CASSLRDRAHNEQFF. In DNA form, the CDR3 reads TGTGCCAGCAGTCTCCGGGACAGGGCTCACAATGAGCAGTTCTTC.

The chain combines TRBV7-9 with TRBJ1-2, with D possibly TRBD1 on 6 matching bases. V lost 5 bases to trimming and J lost 6 bases, with 16 bases between them. CDR1 is SEHNR and CDR2 is FQNEAQ in the germline V gene (reference sequence). There are 14 residues in the CDR3. The DNA for the CDR3 is TGTGCCAGCAGCCTTGCCAGGGGAGGGGATGGCTACACCTTC. Its protein product is CASSLARGGDGYTF. Full variable domain (remainder filled in from reference TRBV7-9 and TRBJ1-2): DTGVSQNPRHKITKRGQNVTFRCDPISEHNRLYWYRQTLGQGPEFLTYFQNEAQLEKSRLLSDRFSAERPKGSFSTLEIQRTEQGDSAMYLCASSLARGGDGYTFGSGTRLTVV.

V and J are TRBV7-2 and TRBJ2-1, with a tentative D call TRBD1 (5 bases). V lost 0 bases to trimming and J lost 0 bases, with 9 bases between them. Germline CDR1 is SGHTA and CDR2 is FQGNSA. The length of the CDR3 is 16 residues. The CDR3 region has the DNA TGTGCCAGCAGCTTAGCCCACAGGAGCTCCTACAATGAGCAGTTCTTC. Translated, it gives CASSLAHRSSYNEQFF.